Listed here are 8 T cell receptor beta chains from one sample, sequenced in a study of CD8 T cells in Susac syndrome. An input of roughly 0.45 to 1 ug of RNA was subjected to reverse transcription using random hexamers. TCRdb reprocessed the immunoSEQ multiplex PCR reads via MiXCR and lists one record per CDR3 protein. The sample shows under 200,000 distinct CDR3 sequences, approximately 96% of them seen only once. Sequences were obtained from CD4+ T cells from PBMCs. The source is a human donor with Susac syndrome.

The chain couples TRBV30 to TRBJ2-2, with no clear D. Germline assignment: CDR1 GTSNPN and CDR2 SVGIG (reference sequence). Trimming cost V 0 bases and J 0 bases, with 5 bases left between them. The CDR3 spans 14 residues. CDR3 residues: CAWSVDSNTGELFF. The CDR3 coding sequence is TGTGCCTGGAGTGTGGATTCGAACACCGGGGAGCTGTTTTTT.

This clonotype was seen once. The rearrangement joins TRBV28 to TRBJ1-5; 8 bases align to TRBD1. The V and J ends lost 4 bases and 6 bases, in that order; junction bases with no gene match: 5. Germline V lookup: CDR1 MDHEN, CDR2 SYDVKM. The length of the CDR3 is 14 residues. The CDR3 DNA is TGTGCCAGCAGTTCGCCGACAGGGGTTCAGCCCCAGCATTTT. Protein: CASSSPTGVQPQHF.

The chain joins TRBV9 to TRBJ1-1; D is ambiguous. CDR3 size: 13 residues. V was clipped by 3 bases and J by 3 bases, with 9 bases between them. The germline gives CDR1 SGDLS, CDR2 YYNGEE. The CDR3 is CASSAPGDTEAFF. The CDR3, as DNA: TGTGCCAGCAGCGCCCCCGGGGACACTGAAGCTTTCTTT.

J is TRBJ1-6 and V is TRBV9; 9 bases agree with TRBD1. Germline-derived CDR1 and CDR2 are SGDLS and YYNGEE. The CDR3 totals 14 residues. With V trimmed by 9 bases and J by 7 bases, 8 bases remained unmatched. CDR3 amino acids: CATGDGQGNSPLHF. DNA of the CDR3: TGTGCCACGGGGGACGGACAGGGGAATTCACCCCTCCACTTT.

The CDR3 region has the DNA TGTGCCAGCAGCTTAGAGCTCGGGCCCCAGCATTTT. It codes for CASSLELGPQHF. The chain couples TRBV7-2 to TRBJ1-5; D is unclear. The CDR3 totals 12 residues. The germline V gene encodes CDR1 SGHTA and CDR2 FQGNSA. V gave up 1 base and J gave up 9 bases, with 7 bases separating them. Using reference TRBV7-2 and TRBJ1-5 for the parts outside the CDR3, the full variable domain is GAGVSQSPSNKVTEKGKDVELRCDPISGHTALYWYRQSLGQGLEFLIYFQGNSAPDKSGLPSDRFSAERTGGSVSTLTIQRTQQEDSAVYLCASSLELGPQHFGDGTRLSIL.

The chain joins TRBV12-3 or TRBV12-4 to TRBJ1-2; 10 bases agree with TRBD1. V lost 4 bases to trimming and J lost 6 bases; unmatched junction nucleotides: 14. The CDR3 is made up of 17 amino acids. The CDR3 nucleotides are TGTGCCAGCAGTTCATCGCCCTTAGGACAGGGGGAAGATGGCTACACCTTC. This gives the protein CASSSSPLGQGEDGYTF.

This chain joins TRBV20-1 and TRBJ1-4; 7 nucleotides line up with TRBD1. Trimming cost V 6 bases and J 6 bases; bases outside gene matches: 7. The CDR3 totals 13 residues. Germline CDR1 is DFQATT and CDR2 is SNEGSKA (reference sequence). As DNA, the CDR3 is TGCAGTGCGAACAGGGACAGTCATGAAAAACTGTTTTTT. Encoded protein: CSANRDSHEKLFF.

The rearrangement joins TRBV20-1 to TRBJ2-6; possibly TRBD1 or TRBD2 for D (5 bases each). With 6 bases removed from V and 1 base from J, the gap between germline ends came to 16 bases. The CDR3 is made up of 16 amino acids. The germline V gene encodes CDR1 DFQATT and CDR2 SNEGSKA (reference sequence). The CDR3 DNA reads as TGCAGTGCCGAAAGCCGGGGCGAATCTGGGGCCAACGTCCTGACTTTC. Translated, it gives CSAESRGESGANVLTF.